Listed below are T cell receptor beta chains from one sample, sequenced in a study of T cells in Graves' hyperthyroidism and ophthalmopathy. TCRdb independently ran MiXCR on the multiplex PCR reads; one entry per CDR3 protein. The table has roughly 510,000 distinct CDR3 sequences, under 25% seen once. Input material: blood. Receptors were obtained from a young man with Graves' hyperthyroidism. The CDR3 runs from the conserved cysteine through the conserved F or W. The D gene is left open where the match is weak. Size is stated for part of the rows, as once, few or many counts, or as a class when the clone is expanded.

J gene	V gene	D gene	clone size	CDR3 protein	CDR3 DNA
TRBJ2-7	TRBV6-1	NA	many	CASSAWTEGEQYF	TGTGCCAGCAGTGCCTGGACAGAAGGCGAGCAGTACTTC
TRBJ1-2	TRBV30	NA	many	CAWVDSPYGYTF	TGTGCCTGGGTAGACAGCCCCTATGGCTACACCTTC
TRBJ1-5	TRBV6-2/TRBV6-3	TRBD1	once	CASSYATGVKGSNQPQHF	TGTGCCAGCAGTTACGCGACAGGGGTCAAGGGGAGCAATCAGCCCCAGCATTTT
TRBJ1-6	TRBV6-1	NA	NA	CASSATGPSPLHF	TGTGCCAGCAGTGCTACAGGACCTTCACCCCTCCACTTT
TRBJ2-7	TRBV6-1	TRBD2	NA	CASSEMPPGLAVYEQYF	TGTGCCAGCAGTGAAATGCCCCCGGGACTAGCCGTCTACGAGCAGTACTTC
TRBJ1-1	TRBV6-1	TRBD1	NA	CASTLDRGTEAFF	TGTGCCAGCACCCTGGACAGGGGGACTGAAGCTTTCTTT
TRBJ1-3	TRBV19	NA	many	CASRDDGASGNTIYF	TGTGCCAGTAGGGATGACGGAGCCTCTGGAAACACCATATATTTT
TRBJ1-2	TRBV28	NA	NA	CASSPQGHGYGYTF	TGTGCCAGCAGTCCCCAGGGGCACGGCTATGGCTACACCTTC
TRBJ2-5	TRBV7-6	NA	many	CASSYGQKETQYF	TGTGCCAGCAGCTACGGACAGAAAGAGACCCAGTACTTC
TRBJ1-3	TRBV20-1	NA	many	CSARFGNTIYF	TGCAGTGCTAGATTCGGAAACACCATATATTTT
TRBJ1-1	TRBV5-1	NA	many	CASSGGTPNTEAFF	TGCGCCAGCAGCGGAGGGACACCGAACACTGAAGCTTTCTTT
TRBJ2-7	TRBV20-1	NA	NA	CSAVGINYEQYF	TGCAGTGCTGTCGGGATCAACTACGAGCAGTACTTC
TRBJ1-1	TRBV6-2/TRBV6-3	NA	NA	CASSYSYTGAEAFF	TGTGCCAGCAGTTACTCGTATACAGGAGCTGAAGCTTTCTTT
TRBJ2-7	TRBV6-1	NA	NA	CASTFSGGAYEQYF	TGTGCCAGCACCTTCTCAGGCGGGGCCTACGAGCAGTACTTC
TRBJ1-2	TRBV6-5	TRBD1	many	CASRPGQGSYGYTF	TGTGCCAGCAGACCGGGACAGGGTTCGTATGGCTACACCTTC
TRBJ1-5	TRBV29-1	NA	NA	CSVEGEDQPQHF	TGCAGCGTCGAGGGGGAGGATCAGCCCCAGCATTTT
TRBJ1-1	TRBV28	NA	many	CASSLVQFPEAFF	TGTGCCAGCAGTCTCGTTCAGTTCCCTGAAGCTTTCTTT
TRBJ1-2	TRBV20-1	NA	few	CSARDEDREPYGYTF	TGCAGTGCTAGAGATGAGGACAGAGAGCCCTATGGCTACACCTTC
TRBJ2-5	TRBV20-1	TRBD2	NA	CSARSPSGRGETQYF	TGCAGTGCTAGGAGTCCTAGCGGGAGGGGGGAGACCCAGTACTTC
TRBJ2-3	TRBV7-4	NA	many	CASRRTATSTDTQYF	TGTGCCAGCAGGAGAACAGCTACTAGCACAGATACGCAGTATTTT
TRBJ2-2	TRBV6-1	NA	many	CASSEARGRPGELFF	TGTGCCAGCAGTGAAGCGAGGGGAAGGCCCGGGGAGCTGTTTTTT
TRBJ2-5	TRBV6-5	NA	NA	CASSYSTHRKETQYF	TGTGCCAGCAGTTACTCCACCCATAGAAAAGAGACCCAGTACTTC
TRBJ1-2	TRBV28	NA	many	CATDNLGDRANYGYTF	TGTGCCACCGACAACTTGGGGGACCGAGCTAACTATGGCTACACCTTC
TRBJ2-7	TRBV6-1	TRBD1	NA	CASSESTGADTEQYF	TGTGCCAGCAGTGAATCAACAGGGGCCGACACCGAGCAGTACTTC